The sequence of this T cell receptor (beta chain) was determined in a study of glioma-infiltrating T cells after dendritic cell vaccination. Study-wide results and limits: Complete blood and tumor specimen sets were limited to few patients. No direct clonality-survival link was found; a diverse polyclonal response may matter.

The primer mix had 60 V beta and 13 J beta primers. Sequencing was performed with immunoSEQ multiplex PCR; in TCRdb, only in-frame clones are kept and a portion is missing. This sample has about 10,000 clones, with more than 75% found just once. To note about this clone: Its target is unknown.

Documented time point: after dendritic cell vaccination, including at tumor progression/relapse. Before vaccination, two weeks after the third vaccination, and at progression, PBMC were collected. The V and J ends lost 0 bases and 3 bases, in that order; junction bases with no gene match: 2. CDR3 length: 14 residues. Germline V gene data show CDR1 as SGHRS and CDR2 as YFSETQ. This specimen consisted of blood, obtained after dendritic cell vaccination. This clonotype was obtained from a human donor with glioblastoma. The J gene is TRBJ1-2, the V gene TRBV5-1; 7 bases are shared with TRBD1. The DNA for the CDR3 is TGCGCCAGCAGCTTGGTGCAGGGGGACTATGGCTACACCTTC. Translating it yields CASSLVQGDYGYTF. Looking up the rest from reference TRBV5-1 and TRBJ1-2 gives the full variable domain: KAGVTQTPRYLIKTRGQQVTLSCSPISGHRSVSWYQQTPGQGLQFLFEYFSETQRNKGNFPGRFSGRQFSNSRSEMNVSTLELGDSALYLCASSLVQGDYGYTFGSGTRLTVV.